This T cell receptor (beta chain) was recovered during a study of blood T cell repertoires in COVID-19. Study-level information: The United States, Italy and Spain supplied acute and convalescent COVID-19 samples.

The authors' processing: The assay estimated nucleated cells by amplifying reference gene primers. The protocol was immunoSEQ multiplex PCR, while the TCRdb copy is restricted to in-frame clones and leaves out a portion. V, J and clone size are those of that table, while D and trimming were read from the DNA. Of about 130,000 clones in the sample, over 75% are singletons; the top ten hold approximately 30%. The CDR3 is 15 residues long. In germline, CDR1 is KGHSH, CDR2 LQKENI. V was shortened by 2 bases and J by 2 bases, with 7 bases between the two germline ends. Sequencing was performed on peripheral blood. This chain joins TRBV18 and TRBJ2-6; tentative D call: TRBD2 (5 bases). The TCR originated in an elderly woman with acute or convalescent COVID-19. CDR3 in DNA: TGTGCCAGCTCACCAAGAGGGCCTGGGGCCAACGTCCTGACTTTC. Translation: CASSPRGPGANVLTF.